The clone carrying this TCR beta chain was seen at least ten times. The antigen is not known. Indicated time point: persistent/refractory GD, antithyroid drugs over 5 years with positive TRAb. PBMCs were the source of the RNA used for TCR sequencing. The data are from a study of regulatory T cells in long-lasting Graves disease. The CDR3 covers 16 residues. Germline V gene sequence: CDR1 SNHLY, CDR2 FYNNEI. Trimming removed 4 bases from V and 3 bases from J; junction bases left unmatched: 10. CDR3 regions were amplified by Arm-PCR using iRepertoire HTBI primers to build TCR beta libraries. TCRdb re-called the multiplex PCR reads with MiXCR, one entry per CDR3 protein. The sample lists 300,000 to 500,000 distinct CDR3 sequences; less than 25% were seen once. Study-wide findings and caveats: Only peripheral blood was studied, not thyroid tissue. TRBV28, TRBJ1-2 and TRBJ2-5 were favored in persistent disease.

The starting material was peripheral blood mononuclear cells (PBMCs), obtained when the disease was refractory, from a patient treated with antithyroid drugs. The chain links TRBV2 to TRBJ1-2, with 8 bases matching TRBD1. The origin of this receptor is a female donor with Graves disease. CDR3 protein: CASSAQGAFVYYGYTF. The CDR3 DNA reads as TGTGCCAGCAGTGCTCAGGGGGCGTTCGTCTACTATGGCTACACCTTC.